This T cell receptor beta chain is drawn from a study of CD4+ T cells in melanoma. Study outcomes and limitations: A reported correlation linked neoantigen-specific CD4+ T cells to CD8+, macrophage and B cell function.

The protocol was immunoSEQ multiplex PCR, while the TCRdb copy is restricted to in-frame clones and leaves out a portion. Among roughly 12,000 clones listed, 66% were seen once. This CDR3 is 13 amino acids long. The germline gives CDR1 SEHNR, CDR2 FQNEAQ (reference sequence). Trimming left V 4 bases short and J 7 bases short, with 13 bases between. Remarks on this clone: Its target is unknown.

This TCR was recovered from a human donor with melanoma. Sample: cells from a culture (not recorded whether cultured in vitro). This chain uses TRBV7-9 with TRBJ1-2; D unclear. CDR3 sequence: CASSSTPRLGYTF. CDR3 nucleotides: TGTGCCAGCAGCTCGACCCCCAGGCTTGGCTACACCTTC.